The T cell receptor beta chain described here comes from a study of blood T cell repertoires in COVID-19. Study-wide background: Nucleic acid was either cDNA or gDNA, and it came from T cells, B-cell-depleted T cells, or PBMCs.

Generated by immunoSEQ multiplex PCR, the TCRdb table keeps only in-frame clones and is missing some. The sample has roughly 330,000 clones, approximately 88% seen once. Per the germline V gene, CDR1 is MNHEY and CDR2 is SVGEGT. The CDR3 sequence is 20 residues long. Germline trimming cut 2 bases from V and 1 base from J; bases unmatched to any gene: 19. Sequences were obtained from peripheral blood. The rearrangement uses TRBV6-2 or TRBV6-3 and TRBJ2-7; 8 bases agree with TRBD1. This TCR was sampled from a man younger than 45 with COVID-19, enrolled during active disease. CDR3 in DNA: TGTGCCAGCAGTTACCCCAGTCTGCCGGACAGGGCAATTTTGTCCTACGAGCAGTACTTC. It specifies CASSYPSLPDRAILSYEQYF.